The entry below gives a single T cell receptor beta chain sequence along with its context. Its antigen is not yet known. No base quality values were provided; no much bigger clone lies one nucleotide off. This sample stems from a study of identifying expanded T cells in peripheral blood (dated by TCRdb to between 2017 and 2020). About the study as a whole: Technical replicates were generated by sequencing separate aliquots of the same genomic DNA pool, and four replicates were compared pairwise.

General study outcomes and caveats: For all healthy donors, the variance in clone template counts between roughly 2-week samples rose significantly as total template count increased. The binomial model flagged approximately 1.2 differentially abundant clones between technical replicates but about 15 over roughly two weeks and 18 to 20 over around four weeks. The authors expected that over much longer intervals, such as months to years, biological variance in healthy repertoires might increase even further. Across all healthy-donor time intervals, the beta-binomial model significantly lowered both the number of clones called differentially abundant and the false-positive rate.

TCRbeta CDR3 regions were profiled with the immunoSEQ Assay using bias-controlled multiplex PCR amplification of genomic DNA. Under the source paper's analysis protocol: The absolute abundance of each unique TCRbeta CDR3 region was quantified after sequences were collapsed and filtered. Two models were used to test differential abundance: a binomial model (Fisher-equivalent) and a beta-binomial model that adds time-dependent variance fitted from healthy donors. Clones with fewer than 5 combined templates were excluded, and clones with Benjamini-Hochberg FDR below 0.01 were called differentially abundant. Beta-binomial variance was modeled as a function of total template count across the two samples using the form v = (b*log(k)+a)^2. TCRdb stores this immuneACCESS table with in-frame sequences only. Part of the clones is absent; in the studies checked, under half of the shortfall reflects unresolved V genes, and no reason is known for the rest. V, J and clone size are those of that table, while D and trimming were read from the DNA. Within this sample are roughly 78,000 clones, with about 90% of them counted one time only. The top ten clones comprise 3% to 4% of the sample.

No immune events such as infections were documented for the healthy donors during the collection period. To calibrate time-dependent variance in a beta-binomial model of T-cell clone differential abundance, blood repertoires from healthy donors were used as a training cohort. The training cohort included approximately ten healthy donors, of whom 3 were female and 7 were male. On average the donors were around 41 years old, and their ages spanned roughly 29 to 64 years. Obtained from a commercial supplier, whole blood was collected from each healthy donor at three time points set approximately two weeks apart. Genomic DNA was extracted from unsorted whole blood for immunosequencing. Trimming takes 7 bases off V and 4 bases off J; junction bases not matched to a gene: 12. The germline V gene sets CDR1 to SQVTM and CDR2 to ANQGSEA. There are 15 amino acids in the CDR3, from cysteine to phenylalanine inclusive. The CDR3 DNA has 45 bases and is translated from base 1.

This TCR was sampled from a person aged 18 to 70 in good health. Source material: blood. The chain joins TRBV29-1 to TRBJ2-1, with 8 bases in between that match TRBD1. Read as DNA, the sequence is TGCAGCGCTCTCACCGGGACAGGATCGTACAATGAGCAGTTCTTC. This sequence encodes CSALTGTGSYNEQFF.